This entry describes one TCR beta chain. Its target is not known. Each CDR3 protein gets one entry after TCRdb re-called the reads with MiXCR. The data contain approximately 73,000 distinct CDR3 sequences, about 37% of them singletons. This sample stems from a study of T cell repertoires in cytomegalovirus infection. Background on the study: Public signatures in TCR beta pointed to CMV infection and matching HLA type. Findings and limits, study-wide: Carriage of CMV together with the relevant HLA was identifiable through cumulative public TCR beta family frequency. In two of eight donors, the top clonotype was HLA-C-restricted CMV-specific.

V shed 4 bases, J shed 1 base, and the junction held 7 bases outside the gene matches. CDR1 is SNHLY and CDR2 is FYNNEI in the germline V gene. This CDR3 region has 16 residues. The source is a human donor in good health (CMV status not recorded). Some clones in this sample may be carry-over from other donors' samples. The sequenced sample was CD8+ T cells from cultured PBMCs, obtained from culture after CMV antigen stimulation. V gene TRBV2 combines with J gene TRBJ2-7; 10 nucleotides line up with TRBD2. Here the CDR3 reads CASSALAGAGSYEQYF. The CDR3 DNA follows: TGTGCCAGCAGTGCCCTAGCGGGGGCAGGATCCTACGAGCAGTACTTC.